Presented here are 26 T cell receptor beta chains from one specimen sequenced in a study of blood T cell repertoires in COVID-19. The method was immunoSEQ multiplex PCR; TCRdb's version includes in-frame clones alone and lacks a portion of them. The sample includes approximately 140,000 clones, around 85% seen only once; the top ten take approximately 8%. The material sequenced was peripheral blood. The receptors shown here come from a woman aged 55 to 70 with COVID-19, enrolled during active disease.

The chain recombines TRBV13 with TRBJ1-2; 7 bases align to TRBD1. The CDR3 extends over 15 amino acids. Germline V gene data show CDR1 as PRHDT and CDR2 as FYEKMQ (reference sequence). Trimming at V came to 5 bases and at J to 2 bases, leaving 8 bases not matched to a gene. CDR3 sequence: CASSPGTDENYGYTF. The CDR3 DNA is TGTGCCAGCAGCCCTGGGACAGACGAAAACTATGGCTACACCTTC.

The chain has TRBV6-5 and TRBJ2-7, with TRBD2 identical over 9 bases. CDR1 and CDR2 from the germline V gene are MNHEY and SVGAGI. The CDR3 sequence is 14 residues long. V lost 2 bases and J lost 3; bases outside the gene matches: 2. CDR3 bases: TGTGCCAGCAGTTACGGGACTAGCCACTACGAGCAGTACTTC. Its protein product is CASSYGTSHYEQYF.

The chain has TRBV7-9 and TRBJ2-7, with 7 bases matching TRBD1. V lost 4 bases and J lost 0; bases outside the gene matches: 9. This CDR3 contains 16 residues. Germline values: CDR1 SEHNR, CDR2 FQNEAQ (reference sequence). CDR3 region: CASSSWDSLHSYEQYF. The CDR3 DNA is TGTGCCAGCAGCTCCTGGGACAGCTTGCACTCCTACGAGCAGTACTTC.

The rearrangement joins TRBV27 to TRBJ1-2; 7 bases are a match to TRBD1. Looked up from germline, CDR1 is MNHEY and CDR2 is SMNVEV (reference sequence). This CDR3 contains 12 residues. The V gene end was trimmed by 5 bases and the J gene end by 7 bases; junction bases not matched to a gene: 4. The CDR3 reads CASSIRQGGYTF. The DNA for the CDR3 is TGTGCCAGCAGTATAAGACAGGGTGGCTACACCTTC.

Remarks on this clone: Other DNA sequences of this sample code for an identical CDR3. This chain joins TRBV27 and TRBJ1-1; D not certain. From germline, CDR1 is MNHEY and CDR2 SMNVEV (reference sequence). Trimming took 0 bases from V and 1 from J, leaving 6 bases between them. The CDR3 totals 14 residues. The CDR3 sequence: CASSLSGENTEAFF. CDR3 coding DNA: TGTGCCAGCAGTTTATCGGGCGAGAACACTGAAGCTTTCTTT.

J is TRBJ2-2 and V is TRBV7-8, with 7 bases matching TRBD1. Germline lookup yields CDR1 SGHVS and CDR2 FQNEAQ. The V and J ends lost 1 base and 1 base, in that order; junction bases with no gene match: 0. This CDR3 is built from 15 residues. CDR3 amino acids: CASSLGTGNTGELFF. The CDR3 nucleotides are TGTGCCAGCAGCTTAGGGACAGGGAACACCGGGGAGCTGTTTTTT.

CDR3 sequence: CARPPQRGRPQPDNEQFF. The CDR3 bases are TGTGCCAGGCCCCCTCAGCGGGGCCGACCCCAACCCGACAATGAGCAGTTCTTC. This sequence joins TRBV19 and TRBJ2-1; TRBD2 agrees at 7 bases. CDR3 length: 18 amino acids. Germline loops: CDR1 LNHDA, CDR2 SQIVND (reference sequence). Trimming removed 9 bases from V and 5 bases from J; junction bases left unmatched: 22.

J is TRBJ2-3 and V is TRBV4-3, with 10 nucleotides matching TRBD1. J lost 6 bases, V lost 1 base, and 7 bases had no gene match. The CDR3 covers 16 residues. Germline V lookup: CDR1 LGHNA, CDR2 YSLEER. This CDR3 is CASSQVVTGGIDTQYF. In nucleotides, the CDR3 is TGCGCCAGCAGCCAAGTAGTGACAGGGGGCATTGATACGCAGTATTTT.

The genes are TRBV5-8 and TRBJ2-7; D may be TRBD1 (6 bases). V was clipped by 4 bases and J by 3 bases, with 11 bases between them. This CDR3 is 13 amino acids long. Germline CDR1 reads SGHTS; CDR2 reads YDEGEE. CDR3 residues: CASSPGTIYEQYF. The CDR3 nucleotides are TGTGCCAGCAGCCCCGGGACAATCTACGAGCAGTACTTC.

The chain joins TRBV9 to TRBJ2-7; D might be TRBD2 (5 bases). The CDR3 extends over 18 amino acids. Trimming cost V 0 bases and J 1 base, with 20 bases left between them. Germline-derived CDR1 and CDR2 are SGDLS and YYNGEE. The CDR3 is CASSVGLSVGVESYEQYF. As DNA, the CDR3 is TGTGCCAGCAGCGTAGGGCTCTCGGTCGGGGTGGAGTCCTACGAGCAGTACTTC.

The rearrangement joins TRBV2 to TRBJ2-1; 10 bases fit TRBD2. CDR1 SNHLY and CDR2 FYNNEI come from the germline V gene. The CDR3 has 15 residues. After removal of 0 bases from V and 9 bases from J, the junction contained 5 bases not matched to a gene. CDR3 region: CASSEALAGAVEQFF. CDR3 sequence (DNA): TGTGCCAGCAGTGAAGCGCTAGCGGGGGCGGTTGAGCAGTTCTTC.

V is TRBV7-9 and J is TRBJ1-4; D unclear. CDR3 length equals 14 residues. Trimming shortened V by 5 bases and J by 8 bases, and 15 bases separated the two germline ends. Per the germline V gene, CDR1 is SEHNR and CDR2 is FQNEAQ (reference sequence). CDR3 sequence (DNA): TGTGCCAGCAGCCCCGGGTTTGCGCGGGAAAAACTGTTTTTT. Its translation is CASSPGFAREKLFF. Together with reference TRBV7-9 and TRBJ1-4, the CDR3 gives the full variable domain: DTGVSQNPRHKITKRGQNVTFRCDPISEHNRLYWYRQTLGQGPEFLTYFQNEAQLEKSRLLSDRFSAERPKGSFSTLEIQRTEQGDSAMYLCASSPGFAREKLFFGSGTQLSVL.

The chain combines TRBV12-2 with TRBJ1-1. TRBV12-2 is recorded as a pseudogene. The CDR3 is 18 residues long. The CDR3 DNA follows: TGTGCAAGTCGCTTAGTCGGCGGGGGTGGGCGGCTGAACACTGAAGCTTTCTTT. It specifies CASRLVGGGGRLNTEAFF.

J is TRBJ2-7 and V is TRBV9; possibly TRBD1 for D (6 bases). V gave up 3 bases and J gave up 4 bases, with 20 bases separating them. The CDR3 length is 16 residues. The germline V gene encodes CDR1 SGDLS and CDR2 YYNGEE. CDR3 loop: CASSAEWGMGAYEQYF. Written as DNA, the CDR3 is TGTGCCAGCAGCGCTGAATGGGGTATGGGGGCTTACGAGCAGTACTTC.

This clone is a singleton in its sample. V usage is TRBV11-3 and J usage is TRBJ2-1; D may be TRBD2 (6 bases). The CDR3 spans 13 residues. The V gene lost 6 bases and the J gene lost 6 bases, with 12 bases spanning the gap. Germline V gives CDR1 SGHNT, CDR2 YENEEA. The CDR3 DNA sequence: TGTGCCAGCAGTAATGGGGGGATCAATGAGCAGTTCTTC. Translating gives CASSNGGINEQFF.

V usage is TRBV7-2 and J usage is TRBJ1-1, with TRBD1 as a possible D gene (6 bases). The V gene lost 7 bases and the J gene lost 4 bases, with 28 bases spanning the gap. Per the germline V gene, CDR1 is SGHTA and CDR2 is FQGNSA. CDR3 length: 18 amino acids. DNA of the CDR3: TGTGCCAGCAACTCTAGAGGGGGATCTGTACAGGGTAGCACTGAAGCTTTCTTT. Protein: CASNSRGGSVQGSTEAFF.

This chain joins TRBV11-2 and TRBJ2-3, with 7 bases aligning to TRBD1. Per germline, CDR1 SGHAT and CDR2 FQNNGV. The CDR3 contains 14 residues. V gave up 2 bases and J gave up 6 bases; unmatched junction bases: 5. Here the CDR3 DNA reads TGTGCCAGCAGCTTATTACAGGGGATGGATACGCAGTATTTT. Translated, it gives CASSLLQGMDTQYF.

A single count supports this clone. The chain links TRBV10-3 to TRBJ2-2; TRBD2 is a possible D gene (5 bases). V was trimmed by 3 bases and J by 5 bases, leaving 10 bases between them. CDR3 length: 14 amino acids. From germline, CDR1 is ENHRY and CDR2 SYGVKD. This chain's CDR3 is CAISERERTGELFF. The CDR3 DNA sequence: TGTGCCATCAGTGAAAGGGAGCGGACCGGGGAGCTGTTTTTT.

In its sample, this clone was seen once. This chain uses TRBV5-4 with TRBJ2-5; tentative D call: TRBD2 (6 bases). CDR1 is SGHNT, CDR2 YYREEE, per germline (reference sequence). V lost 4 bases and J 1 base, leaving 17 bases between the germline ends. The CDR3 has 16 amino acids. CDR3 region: CASSLSGRGTQETQYF. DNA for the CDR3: TGTGCCAGCAGCCTATCGGGGCGGGGCACCCAAGAGACCCAGTACTTC. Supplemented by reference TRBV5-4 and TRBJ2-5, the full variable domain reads ETGVTQSPTHLIKTRGQQVTLRCSSQSGHNTVSWYQQALGQGPQFIFQYYREEENGRGNFPPRFSGLQFPNYSSELNVNALELDDSALYLCASSLSGRGTQETQYFGPGTRLLVL.

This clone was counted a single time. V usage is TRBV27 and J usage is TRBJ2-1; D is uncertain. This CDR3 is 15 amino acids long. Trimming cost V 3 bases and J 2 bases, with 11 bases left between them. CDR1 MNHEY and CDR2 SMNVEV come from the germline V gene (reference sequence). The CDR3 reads CASSFKGTAYNEQFF. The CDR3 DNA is TGTGCCAGCAGTTTTAAAGGAACAGCCTACAATGAGCAGTTCTTC.

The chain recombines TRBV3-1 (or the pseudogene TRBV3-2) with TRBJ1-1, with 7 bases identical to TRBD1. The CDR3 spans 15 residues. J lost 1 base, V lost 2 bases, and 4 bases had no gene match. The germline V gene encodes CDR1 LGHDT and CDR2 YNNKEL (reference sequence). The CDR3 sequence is CASSQTRTGNTEAFF. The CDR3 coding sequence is TGTGCCAGCAGCCAAACTCGGACAGGGAACACTGAAGCTTTCTTT.

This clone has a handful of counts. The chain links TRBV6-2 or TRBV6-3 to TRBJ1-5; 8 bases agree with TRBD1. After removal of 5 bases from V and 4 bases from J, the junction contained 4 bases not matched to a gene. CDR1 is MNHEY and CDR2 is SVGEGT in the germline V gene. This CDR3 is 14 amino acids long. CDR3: CASSGDRRNQPQHF. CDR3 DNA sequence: TGTGCCAGCAGTGGGGACAGGAGGAATCAGCCCCAGCATTTT.

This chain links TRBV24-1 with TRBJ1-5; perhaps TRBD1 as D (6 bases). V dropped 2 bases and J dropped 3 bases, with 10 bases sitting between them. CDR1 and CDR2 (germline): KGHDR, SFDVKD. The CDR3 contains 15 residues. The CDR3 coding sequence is TGTGCCACCAGTGATTGGGGACAATACAATCAGCCCCAGCATTTT. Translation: CATSDWGQYNQPQHF.

This CDR3 reads CASSPLGTGDLTFLNSPLHF. The CDR3 bases are TGTGCCAGCAGTCCCCTCGGGACAGGGGATCTCACTTTCCTTAATTCACCCCTCCACTTT. The V call is TRBV6-2 or TRBV6-3, the J call TRBJ1-6; 10 bases line up with TRBD1. V gave up 5 bases and J gave up 6 bases; unmatched junction bases: 19. The V gene's germline CDR1 is MNHEY and CDR2 SVGEGT. The CDR3 length is 20 residues.

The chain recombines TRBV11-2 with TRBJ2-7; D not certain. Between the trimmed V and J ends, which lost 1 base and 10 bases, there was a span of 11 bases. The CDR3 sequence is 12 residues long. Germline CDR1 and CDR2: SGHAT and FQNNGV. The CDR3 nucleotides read TGTGCCAGCAGCTTAGTAAATTCGTATCAGTACTTC. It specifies CASSLVNSYQYF.

CDR3 DNA: TGTGCCAGCAGTTACTCTCGCGTGAGACAGGACCGCTTCGAGGATGGCTACACCTTC. Translating gives CASSYSRVRQDRFEDGYTF. The rearrangement uses TRBV6-2 or TRBV6-3 and TRBJ1-2; tentative D call: TRBD1 (6 bases). There are 19 residues in the CDR3. The V end lost 0 bases, the J end lost 6 bases, and 26 bases lay between the germline ends. Germline CDR1 MNHEY, CDR2 SVGEGT.